Presented here are 32 T cell receptor beta chains from one specimen sequenced in a study of cytomegalovirus exposure and HLA in healthy donors. The PCR had 60 Vbeta and 13 Jbeta primers. Measured with immunoSEQ multiplex PCR; TCRdb has only the in-frame clones, and not every one. This table holds 150,000 to 200,000 clones, roughly 76% found once. Source material: PBMCs. All receptors derive from a woman aged 18-29 years in good health and CMV-seropositive.

This clone was counted between two and nine times. The chain recombines TRBV18 with TRBJ1-5, with TRBD1 matching over 8 bases. Germline V lookup: CDR1 KGHSH, CDR2 LQKENI. This CDR3 is 16 amino acids long. V dropped 4 bases and J dropped 1; count of bases not matched to a gene: 6. The CDR3 sequence is CASSLGQGGSNQPQHF. CDR3 nucleotide sequence: TGTGCCAGCTCACTCGGACAGGGAGGCAGCAATCAGCCCCAGCATTTT. Drawing the rest from reference TRBV18 and TRBJ1-5, the complete variable domain is NAGVMQNPRHLVRRRGQEARLRCSPMKGHSHVYWYRQLPEEGLKFMVYLQKENIIDESGMPKERFSAEFPKEGPSILRIQQVVRGDSAAYFCASSLGQGGSNQPQHFGDGTRLSIL.

The V gene is TRBV5-1, the J gene TRBJ1-6, with 7 bases aligning to TRBD1. The CDR3 is 15 residues long. Germline assignment: CDR1 SGHRS and CDR2 YFSETQ. V lost 0 bases and J lost 8; bases outside the gene matches: 5. CDR3 loop: CASSLGTGGHSPLHF. The CDR3 DNA sequence: TGCGCCAGCAGCTTGGGGACAGGCGGTCATTCACCCCTCCACTTT.

The V and J genes are TRBV5-5 and TRBJ1-2; D ambiguous. V was trimmed by 1 base and J by 1 base, leaving 8 bases between them. This CDR3 has 14 amino acids. The germline gives CDR1 SGHKS, CDR2 YYEKEE (reference sequence). This CDR3 reads CASSLQTSNYGYTF. The CDR3 coding sequence is TGTGCCAGCAGCTTGCAAACCAGTAACTATGGCTACACCTTC.

The J gene is TRBJ2-5, the V gene TRBV9; perhaps TRBD2 as D (7 bases). This CDR3 has 15 amino acids. The V end lost 3 bases, the J end lost 7 bases, and 19 bases lay between the germline ends. The germline V gene has CDR1 SGDLS and CDR2 YYNGEE. CDR3 in DNA: TGTGCCAGCAGCGAGGGGGGAGGGGGGACGGGGACCCAGTACTTC. The encoded protein is CASSEGGGGTGTQYF.

The rearrangement links TRBV21-1 to TRBJ2-7; the listed D gene, TRBD2, was not tested against the DNA. TRBV21-1 is assigned pseudogene status. CDR3 length: 17 residues. This CDR3 is CASSKPRGSGSNYEQYF. DNA for the CDR3: TGTGCCAGCAGCAAACCCCGGGGGAGCGGGAGTAACTACGAGCAGTACTTC.

CDR3 sequence reads: CSVGFPLGGTGEQYF. CDR3 nucleotides: TGCAGCGTTGGTTTCCCCCTGGGGGGGACTGGCGAGCAGTACTTC. This chain uses TRBV29-1 with TRBJ2-7, with 7 bases lining up with TRBD2. J was trimmed by 6 bases and V by 4 bases; bases with no gene match: 15. Germline V gene data show CDR1 as SQVTM and CDR2 as ANQGSEA. The CDR3 sequence is 15 residues long.

On this clone: Other DNA sequences in this sample translate to the same CDR3. This chain uses TRBV5-1 with TRBJ1-2; 11 bases agree with TRBD1. Germline V gene data show CDR1 as SGHRS and CDR2 as YFSETQ. This CDR3 region has 14 residues. With V trimmed by 0 bases and J by 6 bases, 1 base remained unmatched. CDR3 residues: CASSLGGQGDGYTF. The CDR3 region has the DNA TGCGCCAGCAGCTTGGGGGGACAGGGGGATGGCTACACCTTC. The full variable domain, completed using reference TRBV5-1 and TRBJ1-2, is KAGVTQTPRYLIKTRGQQVTLSCSPISGHRSVSWYQQTPGQGLQFLFEYFSETQRNKGNFPGRFSGRQFSNSRSEMNVSTLELGDSALYLCASSLGGQGDGYTFGSGTRLTVV.

This sequence joins TRBV19 and TRBJ1-2; possible D gene TRBD1, 6 bases. V lost 4 bases, J lost 3 bases, and 12 bases lay in between. The germline gives CDR1 LNHDA, CDR2 SQIVND (reference sequence). The CDR3 contains 14 residues. CDR3 DNA: TGTGCCAGTAGTAGGACAGTTTTAGACTATGGCTACACCTTC. Protein: CASSRTVLDYGYTF.

The CDR3 loop reads CASSVGRYNEQFF. CDR3 DNA sequence: TGTGCCAGCAGTGTGGGCAGATACAATGAGCAGTTCTTC. J is TRBJ2-1 and V is TRBV6-1; no reliable D call. This CDR3 spans 13 amino acids. V dropped 4 bases and J dropped 4 bases, with 8 bases sitting between them. Germline V lookup: CDR1 MNHNS, CDR2 SASEGT.

J is TRBJ1-2 and V is TRBV20-1; D ambiguous. V was shortened by 5 bases and J by 8 bases, with 12 bases between the two germline ends. Germline CDR1 is DFQATT and CDR2 is SNEGSKA (reference sequence). This CDR3 spans 11 amino acids. CDR3 protein: CSAWAFQGYTF. The CDR3 coding sequence is TGCAGTGCTTGGGCTTTTCAGGGCTACACCTTC.

The genes are TRBV28 and TRBJ2-5, with TRBD2 as a possible D gene (5 bases). Germline CDR1 and CDR2: MDHEN and SYDVKM. This CDR3 has 14 residues. The V end was cut by 5 bases, the J end by 3 bases, with 13 bases between. CDR3 in DNA: TGTGCCAGCAGTAAAGGCGGGTTAGAAGAGACCCAGTACTTC. Translation gives CASSKGGLEETQYF.

This clone was observed a single time. This chain uses TRBV5-1 with TRBJ2-3, with 7 bases aligning to TRBD2. The CDR3 is 18 residues long. CDR1 SGHRS and CDR2 YFSETQ come from the germline V gene. The junction had 16 bases not matched to a gene; V was cut back by 3 bases and J by 3 bases. CDR3 in DNA: TGCGCCAGCAGCTCTCTCCCATTTGCGATAGCGGGTACAGATACGCAGTATTTT. It encodes CASSSLPFAIAGTDTQYF.

V usage is TRBV7-9 and J usage is TRBJ2-5, with 10 bases aligning to TRBD2. Germline CDR1 SEHNR, CDR2 FQNEAQ (reference sequence). Trimming at V came to 5 bases and at J to 5 bases, leaving 5 bases not matched to a gene. This CDR3 spans 14 amino acids. This CDR3 reads CASSLSGGAETQYF. The DNA of the CDR3 is TGTGCCAGCAGCCTAAGCGGGGGGGCGGAGACCCAGTACTTC.

This clone was detected only a few times. The rearrangement joins TRBV6-5 to TRBJ1-1; 9 bases line up with TRBD1. The V and J ends lost 4 bases and 5 bases, in that order; junction bases with no gene match: 8. This CDR3 region has 15 residues. The germline gives CDR1 MNHEY, CDR2 SVGAGI. The CDR3 sequence is CASSSTGQGWTEAFF. The CDR3 DNA reads as TGTGCCAGCAGTTCGACGGGACAGGGATGGACTGAAGCTTTCTTT.

This chain links TRBV21-1 with TRBJ2-7; the D call TRBD1 from the table was never checked on the DNA. TRBV21-1 is tagged as a pseudogene. CDR3 length: 17 amino acids. CDR3 in DNA: TGTGCCAGCAGCAAAGCTAACGGAATCAGGCGAGTCTACGAGCAGTACTTC. This encodes CASSKANGIRRVYEQYF.

This chain uses TRBV5-1 with TRBJ2-5; tentative D call: TRBD2 (6 bases). CDR1 and CDR2 from the germline V gene are SGHRS and YFSETQ. V was clipped by 0 bases and J by 1 base, with 10 bases between them. CDR3 length equals 15 residues. The CDR3 loop reads CASSLARGIQETQYF. For the CDR3, the DNA is TGCGCCAGCAGCTTGGCCCGGGGGATCCAAGAGACCCAGTACTTC.

The chain uses TRBV4-1 and TRBJ1-5, with a tentative D call TRBD1 (6 bases). There are 14 residues in the CDR3. Germline CDR1 MGHRA, CDR2 YSYEKL. Trimming pared 5 bases from V and 3 bases from J, leaving 11 bases between. The CDR3 bases are TGCGCCAGCAGCGCACAGGGCGTCAATCAGCCCCAGCATTTT. Encoded protein: CASSAQGVNQPQHF.

The chain recombines TRBV14 with TRBJ2-6, with D unresolved. Germline loops: CDR1 SGHDN, CDR2 FVKESK. The CDR3 contains 15 residues. V lost 0 bases, J lost 2 bases, and 5 bases lay in between. This chain's CDR3 is CASSQERTGANVLTF. In nucleotides, the CDR3 is TGTGCCAGCAGCCAAGAGCGGACTGGGGCCAACGTCCTGACTTTC.

This clone was seen only once. This chain's CDR3 is CASSSTSAGPDTQYF. The CDR3, as DNA: TGTGCCAGCAGTTCGACTAGCGCCGGACCAGATACGCAGTATTTT. This chain uses TRBV27 with TRBJ2-3; TRBD2 matches 8 bases. Unmatched junction bases numbered 7, after V lost 4 bases and J lost 4 bases. This CDR3 is 15 amino acids long. The V gene's germline CDR1 is MNHEY and CDR2 SMNVEV (reference sequence).

The V gene is TRBV19, the J gene TRBJ2-5; 7 bases line up with TRBD2. CDR3 length: 17 amino acids. Germline CDR1 LNHDA, CDR2 SQIVND (reference sequence). The J segment lost 1 base and the V segment lost 0 bases, leaving 8 bases of the junction unmatched. The DNA of the CDR3 is TGTGCCAGTAGTATAGATCGGGCGGGGGATCTCCAAGAGACCCAGTACTTC. This translates into CASSIDRAGDLQETQYF.

V is TRBV30 and J is TRBJ2-7; 10 bases align to TRBD1. CDR1 is GTSNPN, CDR2 SVGIG, per germline (reference sequence). V trimming: 1 base; J trimming: 5 bases; junction bases outside the gene matches: 5. The CDR3 consists of 14 residues. The CDR3 DNA sequence: TGTGCCTGGAGTGCCGGGACAGGGGTAAACGAGCAGTACTTC. It translates to CAWSAGTGVNEQYF.

This clone occurred a few times. The chain couples TRBV9 to TRBJ1-2; D is perhaps TRBD1 (5 bases). This CDR3 has 15 residues. Trimming took off 0 bases at V and 0 bases at J, with 9 bases between the two ends. The germline V gene has CDR1 SGDLS and CDR2 YYNGEE. The CDR3 loop reads CASSVEGGANYGYTF. The CDR3, as DNA: TGTGCCAGCAGCGTAGAAGGAGGGGCTAACTATGGCTACACCTTC.

This clone was seen more than once but under ten times. The chain has TRBV5-1 and TRBJ2-7; tentative D call: TRBD1 (7 bases). There are 14 residues in the CDR3. Germline V gene sequence: CDR1 SGHRS, CDR2 YFSETQ. V was trimmed by 0 bases and J by 4 bases, leaving 11 bases between them. The CDR3 loop reads CASSLETGTYEQYF. CDR3 coding DNA: TGCGCCAGCAGCTTGGAGACAGGGACTTACGAGCAGTACTTC.

The chain has TRBV6-1 and TRBJ2-3; no definite D call. CDR3 size: 13 residues. CDR1 and CDR2 from the germline V gene are MNHNS and SASEGT. V lost 0 bases to trimming and J lost 6 bases, with 7 bases between them. CDR3 nucleotides: TGTGCCAGCAGTGAAGCCACTCGGGATACGCAGTATTTT. Its translation is CASSEATRDTQYF.

The rearrangement links TRBV2 to TRBJ1-1; D might be TRBD1 (5 bases). This CDR3 is 14 amino acids long. V lost 0 bases, J lost 7 bases, and 12 bases lay in between. CDR1 and CDR2 (germline): SNHLY, FYNNEI. The CDR3 DNA follows: TGTGCCAGCAGTGAAGCGCTGGGGAGGGGTGAAGCTTTCTTT. Translation gives CASSEALGRGEAFF.

The rearrangement uses TRBV11-3 and TRBJ2-2, with D possibly being TRBD2 (6 bases). V was clipped by 2 bases and J by 1 base, with 14 bases between them. The CDR3 covers 17 residues. Germline V gene data show CDR1 as SGHNT and CDR2 as YENEEA. In DNA, the CDR3 is TGTGCCAGCAGCTTATCGCCGGGACTCGGGAACACCGGGGAGCTGTTTTTT. It specifies CASSLSPGLGNTGELFF.

The CDR3 protein is CASSLGREQYF. CDR3 bases: TGTGCCAGCAGCTTGGGCAGGGAGCAGTACTTC. The chain employs TRBV5-6 and TRBJ2-7, with D unresolved. Trimming pared 0 bases from V and 7 bases from J, leaving 5 bases between. Germline V gene sequence: CDR1 SGHDT, CDR2 YYEEEE. The CDR3 has 11 amino acids.

The gene calls are TRBV6-6 and TRBJ1-3; possibly TRBD1 for D (5 bases). The CDR3 consists of 15 residues. Trimming took 7 bases from V and 3 from J, leaving 16 bases between them. The germline CDR1 and CDR2 sequences are MNHNY and SVGAGI (reference sequence). Here the CDR3 reads CASTTGFSFGNTIYF. CDR3 DNA: TGTGCCAGCACCACAGGTTTCTCTTTTGGAAACACCATATATTTT.

As for this clone: Other DNA sequences in the sample encode the same CDR3. The V gene is TRBV27, the J gene TRBJ1-1, with D unresolved. The CDR3 is 13 amino acids. Germline values: CDR1 MNHEY, CDR2 SMNVEV (reference sequence). The ends were cut back, 2 bases at V and 0 bases at J, with 4 bases in the middle. The CDR3 loop is CASSLTVNTEAFF. Written as DNA, the CDR3 is TGTGCCAGCAGTTTAACGGTGAACACTGAAGCTTTCTTT.

This clone was recorded only once. The V gene is TRBV5-8, the J gene TRBJ2-2, with D hard to call. The CDR3 spans 12 residues. Trimming removed 2 bases at V and 5 bases at J, with 4 bases between. The V gene's germline CDR1 is SGHTS and CDR2 YDEGEE. The CDR3, as DNA: TGTGCCAGCAGCTTCGGTACCGGGGAGCTGTTTTTT. Translation gives CASSFGTGELFF.

The rearrangement uses TRBV27 and TRBJ1-6; a weak D match, TRBD1 (6 bases). Germline V gives CDR1 MNHEY, CDR2 SMNVEV (reference sequence). V lost 2 bases to trimming and J lost 6 bases, with 11 bases between them. CDR3 length: 15 residues. CDR3 DNA sequence: TGTGCCAGCAGTTTAGTGACAGGCCCTAATTCACCCCTCCACTTT. It yields the protein CASSLVTGPNSPLHF.

The V gene is TRBV2, the J gene TRBJ1-1; 7 bases align to TRBD1. V lost 8 bases and J lost 1; bases outside the gene matches: 4. CDR1 and CDR2 from the germline V gene are SNHLY and FYNNEI. CDR3 length: 13 residues. CDR3 region: CASYRGRNTEAFF. The CDR3 region has the DNA TGTGCCAGCTACAGGGGTAGGAACACTGAAGCTTTCTTT.